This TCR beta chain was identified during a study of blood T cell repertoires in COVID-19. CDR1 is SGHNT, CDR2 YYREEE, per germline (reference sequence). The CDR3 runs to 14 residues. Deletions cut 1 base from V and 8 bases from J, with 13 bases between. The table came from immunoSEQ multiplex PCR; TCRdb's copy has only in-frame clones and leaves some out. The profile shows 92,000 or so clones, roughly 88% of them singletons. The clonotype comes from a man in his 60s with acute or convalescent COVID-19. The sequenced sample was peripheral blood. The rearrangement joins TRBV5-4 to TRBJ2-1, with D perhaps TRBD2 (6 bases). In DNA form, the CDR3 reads TGTGCCAGCAGCTTGCCGTCCGGCGGGGATGAGCAGTTCTTC. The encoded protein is CASSLPSGGDEQFF. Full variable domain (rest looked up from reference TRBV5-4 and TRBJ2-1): ETGVTQSPTHLIKTRGQQVTLRCSSQSGHNTVSWYQQALGQGPQFIFQYYREEENGRGNFPPRFSGLQFPNYSSELNVNALELDDSALYLCASSLPSGGDEQFFGPGTRLTVL.